The source of this T cell receptor beta chain is a study of shared clonotypes between healthy human individuals. Whole-study context: The cohort had two women and a few men, ages 18 to 49. Each donor had three CD4 naive, three CD4 memory, two CD8 naive and one CD8 memory plate.

A CD45RA-negative memory subset and a CD45RA+ naive subset were separated from the CD4+ cells. A note on this clone: Its antigen is not known.

Findings and caveats of the study: Clonotype sharing across a handful of donors was observed for around 5% of naive CD4 clonotypes.

V shed 5 bases and J shed 0 bases, with 11 bases lying between them. Germline lookup yields CDR1 MNHEY and CDR2 SMNVEV (reference sequence). CDR3 size: 15 residues. Data came from immunoSEQ multiplex PCR; TCRdb stores just in-frame clones and leaves some out. The top ten clones hold over 0.12% of a sample with millions of clones, about 92% of them seen once. The sequenced material came from naive CD4+ T cells sorted from blood. The subset is: CD45RA+ positively selected. This sequence joins TRBV27 and TRBJ1-5, with a weak D call TRBD1 (5 bases). This receptor was identified in a man aged 18 to 29 in good health. The CDR3 spells CASSPGAYSNQPQHF. The CDR3 region has the DNA TGTGCCAGCAGTCCTGGGGCCTATAGCAATCAGCCCCAGCATTTT.